This paragraph reports one TCR beta chain. The UMIs carried a 6-nucleotide sample barcode, and they were added by template switching. No DNA is given; TCRdb re-called the 5' RACE reads and lists each CDR3 protein once. The sample features about 380,000 distinct CDR3 sequences, with 2.5% to 3% in its top ten. The data stem from a study of monozygotic twins with inflammatory bowel disease. Germline CDR1 is DFQATT and CDR2 is SNEGSKA (reference sequence). The length of the CDR3 is 13 residues. The chain employs TRBV20-1 and TRBJ1-2; TCRdb's D call, TRBD1, is unchecked because there is no DNA. Sequencing input: blood. The sequence was obtained from a human donor with ulcerative colitis or Crohn's disease, or a healthy co-twin of an affected twin (not recorded which). The CDR3 protein is CSAGQGRNYGYTF.